The TCR beta chain under discussion was sequenced for a study of CD8+ T cells in alopecia areata. About the study: Patients received oral tofacitinib, 5 to 10 mg twice daily, for moderate-to-severe alopecia areata.

Germline CDR1 LNHNV, CDR2 YYDKDF (reference sequence). CDR3 length equals 14 residues. V was pared by 0 bases and J by 1 base, with 4 bases between. The treatment was: oral pan-JAK inhibitor, 5-10 mg twice daily. Sequencing templates came from extracted RNA that was reverse transcribed into cDNA. TCRdb keeps only in-frame clones here, not all; method: immunoSEQ multiplex PCR. The sample holds about 100,000 clones, about 83% seen once. The sample in question was CD8+ T cells sorted from blood, obtained at week 24, from a patient treated with tofacitinib. V gene TRBV15 combines with J gene TRBJ1-5; D not certain. This TCR derives from a human donor with alopecia areata. Here the CDR3 DNA reads TGTGCCACCAGCAGAGATCTAAGCAATCAGCCCCAGCATTTT. Its protein is CATSRDLSNQPQHF.